The T cell receptor beta chain under discussion was sequenced for a study of T cells in Graves' hyperthyroidism and ophthalmopathy. About the study: Any treatment followed the collection of peripheral blood at initial diagnosis. Findings of the study overall: Most expanded thyroid clonotypes above 0.001 also appeared in blood.

When ophthalmopathy did not progress within 18 months, Graves' hyperthyroidism was considered stable. Cells are PBMCs isolated from around 10 ml of fresh blood. CDR3 length equals 13 residues. Germline V gene lookup returns CDR1 SGHTA and CDR2 FQGNSA. V lost 5 bases and J lost 3, with 11 bases in between. RNA transcripts gave rise to amplified TCR beta CDR3 regions. Initially, a first-round RT-PCR of the TCR CDR3 employed the HTBI primer set. Via MiXCR, TCRdb re-called the multiplex PCR reads, giving one row per CDR3 protein. The data show more than 350,000 distinct CDR3 sequences, with 14% to 15% seen just once and approximately 30% held by the top ten. This clonotype was seen many times. The antigen is undetermined.

The receptor was derived from a woman aged 25 to 39 with Graves' hyperthyroidism. The chain links TRBV7-2 to TRBJ2-7; D remains ambiguous. The sample taken for sequencing was blood. The CDR3 loop reads CASSARTGYEQYF. The CDR3 DNA reads as TGTGCCAGCAGCGCAAGGACGGGCTACGAGCAGTACTTC.